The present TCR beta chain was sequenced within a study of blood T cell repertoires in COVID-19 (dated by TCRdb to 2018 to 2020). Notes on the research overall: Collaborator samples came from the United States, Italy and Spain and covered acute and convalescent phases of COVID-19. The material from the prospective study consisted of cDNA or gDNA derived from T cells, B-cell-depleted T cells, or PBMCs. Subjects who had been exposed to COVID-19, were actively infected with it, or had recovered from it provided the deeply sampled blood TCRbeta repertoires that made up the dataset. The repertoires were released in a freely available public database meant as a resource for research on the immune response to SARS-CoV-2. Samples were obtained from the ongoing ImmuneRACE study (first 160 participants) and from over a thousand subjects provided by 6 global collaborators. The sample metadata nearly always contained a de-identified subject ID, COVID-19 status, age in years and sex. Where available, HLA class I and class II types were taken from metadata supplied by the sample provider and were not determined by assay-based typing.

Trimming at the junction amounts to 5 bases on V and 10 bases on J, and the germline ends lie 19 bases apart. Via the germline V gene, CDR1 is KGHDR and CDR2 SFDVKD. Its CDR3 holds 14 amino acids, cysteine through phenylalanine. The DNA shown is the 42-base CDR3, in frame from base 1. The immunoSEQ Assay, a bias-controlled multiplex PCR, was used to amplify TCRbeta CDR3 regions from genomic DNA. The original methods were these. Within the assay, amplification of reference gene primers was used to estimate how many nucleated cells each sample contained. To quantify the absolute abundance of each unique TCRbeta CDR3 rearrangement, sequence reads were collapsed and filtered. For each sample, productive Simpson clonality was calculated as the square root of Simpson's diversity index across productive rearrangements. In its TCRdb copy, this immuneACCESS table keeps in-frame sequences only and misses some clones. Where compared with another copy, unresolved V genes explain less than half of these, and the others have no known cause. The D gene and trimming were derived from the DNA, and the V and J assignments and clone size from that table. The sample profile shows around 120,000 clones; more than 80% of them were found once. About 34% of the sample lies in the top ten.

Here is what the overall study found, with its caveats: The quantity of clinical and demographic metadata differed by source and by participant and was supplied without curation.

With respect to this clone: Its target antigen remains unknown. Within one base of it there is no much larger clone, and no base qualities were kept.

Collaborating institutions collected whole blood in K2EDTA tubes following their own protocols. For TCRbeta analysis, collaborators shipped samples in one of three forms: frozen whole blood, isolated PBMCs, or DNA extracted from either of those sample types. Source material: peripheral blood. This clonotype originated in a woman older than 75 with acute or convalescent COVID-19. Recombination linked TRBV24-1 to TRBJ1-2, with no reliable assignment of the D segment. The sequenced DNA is TGTGCCACCAGTGGGCCGGGCGGGCTCCTTCTCTACACCTTC. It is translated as CATSGPGGLLLYTF.